The following is a TCR beta chain sequence with its context. This sample stems from a study of chemoradiotherapy in HPV16-positive cancers. Produced via immunoSEQ multiplex PCR; TCRdb's table is partial and in-frame only. The table records about 39,000 clones, 76% of them present only once. Germline lookup yields CDR1 SEHNR and CDR2 FQNEAQ (reference sequence). With V trimmed by 1 base and J by 10 bases, 13 bases remained unmatched. The CDR3 totals 17 residues. The V and J genes are TRBV7-9 and TRBJ1-4, with TRBD1 matching 9 bases. This TCR was recovered from a human donor with HPV-associated anogenital cancer. Sequencing used blood, obtained from a patient who underwent chemoradiotherapy. The CDR3 protein is CASSLGLQGAGSGKLFF. CDR3 DNA sequence: TGTGCCAGCAGCTTAGGACTACAGGGGGCGGGCTCGGGAAAACTGTTTTTT.